This TCR beta chain was sequenced in a study of shared clonotypes between healthy human individuals. V shed 1 base and J 2 bases; nucleotides not matched to a gene: 10. The germline CDR1 and CDR2 sequences are MNHEY and SMNVEV (reference sequence). This CDR3 is built from 19 residues. Naivety among CD8 cells was defined by CD45RO negativity and positive CCR7 selection, thereby excluding terminally differentiated effector memory CD45RA+ cells. This clone is a singleton in its sample. The input for sorted-subset replicate PCRs was around 0.2 ug DNA, about 30,000 T cell genomes. The repertoire was sequenced with immunoSEQ multiplex PCR; TCRdb's copy has only in-frame clones and lacks some. The sample includes millions of clones, about 93% of them seen just once.

V gene TRBV27 combines with J gene TRBJ2-7, with 14 bases aligning to TRBD2. The sequenced sample was naive CD8+ T cells from PBMCs. The receptor comes from a man between 18 and 35 years old in good health. Some clones in this sample may be carry-over from other donors' samples. The CDR3 DNA sequence: TGTGCCAGCAGTTTATTAGGGACTAGCGGGAGTTCATCGGCCTACGAGCAGTACTTC. This encodes CASSLLGTSGSSSAYEQYF.